There are many counts of the clone carrying this TCR beta chain. Its antigen is not known. The sample is drawn from a study of read filtering for tumor transcriptome and immune sequencing. On the study more broadly: Among patients, under 20 were male and 14 female, aged roughly 47 to 90 (mean about 71). Study-level points and caveats: IR-seq and RNA-seq agreed better without single-read clonotypes.

CDR1 and CDR2 from the germline V gene are DFQATT and SNEGSKA (reference sequence). The CDR3 has 16 residues. Trimming stripped 0 bases from V and 3 bases from J, with 14 bases between. The library was built from about 0.4 ug RNA with molecular barcoded adaptors for alpha/delta and beta/gamma chains. TCRdb independently ran MiXCR on the reads; one entry per CDR3 protein. Here the sample spans 15,000 to 20,000 distinct CDR3 sequences, about 20% being singletons. Input material: a population of CD138-negative cells sorted from bone marrow. The clonotype comes from a donor aged 40 or over with multiple myeloma. This chain uses TRBV20-1 with TRBJ2-2; weak D call: TRBD1 (7 bases). As DNA, the CDR3 is TGCAGTGCTAGAGATTGGGCAGGGGGGCACACCGGGGAGCTGTTTTTT. Protein: CSARDWAGGHTGELFF.